Listed here are 19 T cell receptor beta chains from one sample, sequenced in a study of blood T cells in healthy people across ages. PCR was performed a second time for about 7 to 12 cycles using a sample-barcoded 5' primer and a J-beta primer mix. TCRdb re-called the 5' RACE reads through MiXCR, storing one row per CDR3 protein. The top ten clones hold about 42% of a sample with hundreds of thousands of distinct CDR3 sequences, approximately 55% of them seen once. Material: blood. All receptors derive from a man older than 75 in good health.

This chain links TRBV7-2 with TRBJ2-7; D tentatively fits TRBD1 or TRBD2 (6 bases each). This CDR3 contains 14 residues. The germline CDR1 and CDR2 sequences are SGHTA and FQGNSA. The V gene lost 6 bases and the J gene lost 5 bases, with 17 bases spanning the gap. The DNA of the CDR3 is TGTGCCAGCAGGTCACGGGGGCCCGCCGACGAGCAGTACTTC. Protein sequence: CASRSRGPADEQYF.

The gene calls are TRBV5-1 and TRBJ2-7, with D maybe TRBD1 (6 bases). Germline V CDR1 and CDR2: SGHRS, YFSETQ. The CDR3 extends over 15 amino acids. Trimming cost V 0 bases and J 4 bases, with 14 bases left between them. DNA for the CDR3: TGCGCCAGCAGCTTGGCCAAAGGGGGTGGGTACGAGCAGTACTTC. This encodes CASSLAKGGGYEQYF.

This chain connects TRBV12-3 or TRBV12-4 to TRBJ2-5, with D perhaps being TRBD1 or TRBD2 (5 bases each). V lost 5 bases to trimming and J lost 0 bases, with 16 bases between them. This CDR3 has 16 residues. CDR3 coding DNA: TGTGCCAGCAGTCGCGGTGCCGGGACCCACCAAGAGACCCAGTACTTC. As protein: CASSRGAGTHQETQYF.

V usage is TRBV27 and J usage is TRBJ1-1, with D tentatively TRBD1 (5 bases). Germline assignment: CDR1 MNHEY and CDR2 SMNVEV (reference sequence). Trimming pared 7 bases from V and 2 bases from J, leaving 14 bases between. The CDR3 has 14 residues. CDR3 loop: CASTATGGNTEAFF. CDR3 coding DNA: TGTGCCAGCACCGCGACCGGGGGTAACACTGAAGCTTTCTTT.

The chain combines TRBV5-1 with TRBJ2-7; D is possibly TRBD1 or TRBD2 (6 bases each). This CDR3 spans 14 amino acids. V shed 4 bases and J shed 2 bases, with 13 bases lying between them. Germline CDR1 is SGHRS and CDR2 is YFSETQ. The DNA of the CDR3 is TGCGCCAGCAGCCTCACTAGGGGGGCCTACGAGCAGTACTTC. Protein sequence: CASSLTRGAYEQYF.

This clonotype was picked up a small number of times. The chain has TRBV24-1 and TRBJ2-1; 7 bases align to TRBD2. V lost 0 bases and J lost 6; bases outside the gene matches: 10. The length of the CDR3 is 17 residues. CDR1 is KGHDR and CDR2 is SFDVKD in the germline V gene. CDR3 DNA: TGTGCCACCAGTGATTTGGGGGAGACAGCGGGGCTCAATGAGCAGTTCTTC. Protein sequence: CATSDLGETAGLNEQFF.

The chain carries TRBV28 and TRBJ1-1; D remains ambiguous. The CDR3 has 14 residues. The germline V gene has CDR1 MDHEN and CDR2 SYDVKM. Trimming cost V 3 bases and J 1 base, with 9 bases left between them. CDR3 in amino acids: CASSFPTANTEAFF. In DNA form, the CDR3 reads TGTGCCAGCAGTTTCCCCACAGCGAACACTGAAGCTTTCTTT.

The chain is built from TRBV11-2 and TRBJ2-3; no definite D call. Germline CDR1 is SGHAT and CDR2 is FQNNGV. Trimming pared 0 bases from V and 14 bases from J, leaving 15 bases between. This CDR3 region has 13 residues. The CDR3 spells CASSLDLSGYAYF. CDR3 DNA: TGTGCCAGCAGCTTAGATCTCTCCGGATACGCGTATTTT.

This sequence joins TRBV6-1 and TRBJ2-7; TRBD2 matches 14 bases. The length of the CDR3 is 17 residues. Germline CDR1 and CDR2: MNHNS and SASEGT. V dropped 5 bases and J dropped 1; count of bases not matched to a gene: 7. In DNA, the CDR3 is TGTGCCAGCAGTCGACTAGCGGGAGGGACAGGGTCCTACGAGCAGTACTTC. Its protein product is CASSRLAGGTGSYEQYF.

J is TRBJ2-6 and V is TRBV7-6; the match to TRBD1 covers 9 bases. V lost 5 bases to trimming and J lost 1 base; unmatched junction nucleotides: 9. This CDR3 contains 18 residues. The germline gives CDR1 SGHVS, CDR2 FNYEAQ. The CDR3 DNA reads as TGTGCCAGCAGCCTCGCGACAGGGGGAGTTTCTGGGGCCAACGTCCTGACTTTC. Translation gives CASSLATGGVSGANVLTF.

This chain connects TRBV27 to TRBJ2-7, with TRBD2 matching 12 bases. V dropped 4 bases and J dropped 4; count of bases not matched to a gene: 8. The germline gives CDR1 MNHEY, CDR2 SMNVEV (reference sequence). The CDR3 has 16 amino acids. The CDR3 DNA is TGTGCCAGCAGTTCCCAAGCGGGACTAGCGGGTTACGAGCAGTACTTC. Its protein is CASSSQAGLAGYEQYF.

Notes on this clonotype: This may be a read error, as it is one base from a much larger clone. The chain combines TRBV28 with TRBJ2-7; either TRBD1 or TRBD2 may supply D (5 bases each). The CDR3 has 16 residues. Germline CDR1 reads MDHEN; CDR2 reads SYDVKM. V shed 8 bases and J shed 2 bases, with 22 bases lying between them. The CDR3 DNA reads TGTGCCAGCTGTTCATCGCCTTGGGACGGGACCTACGAGCAGTACTTC. Protein: CASCSSPWDGTYEQYF.

The chain combines TRBV12-3 or TRBV12-4 with TRBJ1-2, with D maybe TRBD1 (5 bases). V lost 6 bases and J lost 0, with 14 bases in between. The CDR3 contains 15 residues. The CDR3 protein is CASSQPGLPNYGYTF. CDR3 DNA sequence: TGTGCCAGCAGCCAACCGGGACTCCCTAACTATGGCTACACCTTC.

This clonotype showed up just a few times. This chain uses TRBV28 with TRBJ1-2; D might be TRBD1 (6 bases). Germline CDR1 is MDHEN and CDR2 is SYDVKM. Trimming shortened V by 2 bases and J by 4 bases, and 17 bases separated the two germline ends. The CDR3 sequence is 16 residues long. CDR3 sequence reads: CASSLSVDSRTYGYTF. Here the CDR3 DNA reads TGTGCCAGCAGTTTAAGTGTGGACAGCCGGACCTATGGCTACACCTTC.

The V call is TRBV12-3 or TRBV12-4, the J call TRBJ2-5; possible D gene TRBD2, 6 bases. V was cut by 4 bases and J by 11 bases, with 20 bases left in between. The CDR3 sequence is 14 residues long. CDR3 coding DNA: TGTGCCAGCAGTTCGACGGGGGTTGGAAACACTCAGTACTTC. Amino acid sequence: CASSSTGVGNTQYF.

This chain links TRBV27 with TRBJ2-7; no reliable D call. CDR3 length equals 13 residues. V lost 2 bases and J 4 bases, leaving 9 bases between the germline ends. CDR1 is MNHEY and CDR2 is SMNVEV in the germline V gene (reference sequence). The CDR3 bases are TGTGCCAGCAGTTTAGGGTGGAGATACGAGCAGTACTTC. Its protein is CASSLGWRYEQYF.

The CDR3 sequence: CATSRDIPRVYSYEQYF. CDR3 in DNA: TGTGCCACCAGCAGAGATATCCCCAGGGTTTATAGCTACGAGCAGTACTTC. The V call is TRBV15, the J call TRBJ2-7, with D maybe TRBD1 (5 bases). CDR3 length: 17 residues. V was shortened by 0 bases and J by 3 bases, with 18 bases between the two germline ends. Per germline, CDR1 LNHNV and CDR2 YYDKDF (reference sequence).

This clonotype was seen more than once but under ten times. The chain employs TRBV5-5 and TRBJ1-2; 7 positions agree with TRBD1. Germline V gene data show CDR1 as SGHKS and CDR2 as YYEKEE (reference sequence). CDR3 length: 14 amino acids. V lost 4 bases, J lost 4 bases, and 7 bases stayed unmatched. This CDR3 reads CASSINRDSYGYTF. CDR3 nucleotides: TGTGCCAGCAGCATTAACCGGGACAGCTATGGCTACACCTTC.

This clonotype was seen a handful of times. The chain carries TRBV7-4 and TRBJ2-7; possible D gene TRBD2, 7 bases. CDR1 and CDR2 from the germline V gene are SGHVT and SQSDAQ. This CDR3 contains 16 residues. V shed 7 bases and J shed 7 bases, with 26 bases lying between them. The CDR3 DNA reads TGTGCCAGCACCCTCGGAGGGGGGGTTATAAATCGTGAGCAGTACTTC. Translation gives CASTLGGGVINREQYF.